The text below deals with one TCR beta chain. Its antigen is not identified. This CDR3 comprises 18 residues. CDR1 is LGHDT and CDR2 is YNNKEL in the germline V gene (reference sequence). The V and J ends lost 6 bases and 5 bases respectively, with 29 bases between them. The sample comes from a study of T cell responses to AZD1222 COVID-19 vaccine. Study overall: Pooled together were second doses at about 4 or about 12 weeks. Whole-study findings and limits: A reported finding is that nearly half of spike-specific TCRs target unmutated variant regions.

Data came from immunoSEQ multiplex PCR; TCRdb stores just in-frame clones and leaves some out. The sample holds 100,000 to 150,000 clones, around 90% seen once. This sample comprised peripheral blood, obtained on day 0 of AZD1222 vaccination. The J gene is TRBJ2-7, the V gene TRBV3-1 (or the pseudogene TRBV3-2); possible D gene TRBD2, 5 bases. The receptor's source is an adult in good health. CDR3: CASSPPPSGGGLNNEQYF. As DNA, the CDR3 is TGTGCCAGCAGTCCTCCGCCCTCCGGAGGAGGCCTTAATAACGAGCAGTACTTC.